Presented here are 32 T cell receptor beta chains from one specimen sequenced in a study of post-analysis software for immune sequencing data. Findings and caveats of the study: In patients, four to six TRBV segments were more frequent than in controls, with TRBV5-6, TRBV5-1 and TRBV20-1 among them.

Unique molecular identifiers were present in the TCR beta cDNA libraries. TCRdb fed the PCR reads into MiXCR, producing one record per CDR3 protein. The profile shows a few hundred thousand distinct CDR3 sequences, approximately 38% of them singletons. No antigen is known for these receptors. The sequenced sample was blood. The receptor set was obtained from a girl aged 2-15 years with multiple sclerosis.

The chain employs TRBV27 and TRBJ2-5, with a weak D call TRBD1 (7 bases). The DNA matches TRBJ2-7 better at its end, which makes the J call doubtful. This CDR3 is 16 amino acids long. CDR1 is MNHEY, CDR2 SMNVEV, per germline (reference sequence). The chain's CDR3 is CASSSRQGLLPYEQYF. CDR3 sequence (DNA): TGTGCCAGCAGCTCCCGACAGGGACTTCTTCCCTACGAGCAGTACTTC.

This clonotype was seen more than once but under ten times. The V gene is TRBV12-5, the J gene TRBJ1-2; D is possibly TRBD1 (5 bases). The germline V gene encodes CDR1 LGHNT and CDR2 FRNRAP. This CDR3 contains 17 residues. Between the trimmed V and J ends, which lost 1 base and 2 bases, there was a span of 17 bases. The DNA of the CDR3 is TGTGCTAGTGGTTTGGAATCGGGGCAGGGAGTGAACTATGGCTACACCTTC. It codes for CASGLESGQGVNYGYTF.

The DNA of the CDR3 is TGCAGCGTCCCACCGGGACTAGCGGAGAATGAGCAGTTCTTC. Encoded protein: CSVPPGLAENEQFF. The chain joins TRBV29-1 to TRBJ2-1; 11 nucleotides agree with TRBD2. Losses at the gene ends were 6 bases for V and 7 bases for J; bases not matched to a gene: 8. Looked up from germline, CDR1 is SQVTM and CDR2 is ANQGSEA. The CDR3 loop spans 14 amino acids.

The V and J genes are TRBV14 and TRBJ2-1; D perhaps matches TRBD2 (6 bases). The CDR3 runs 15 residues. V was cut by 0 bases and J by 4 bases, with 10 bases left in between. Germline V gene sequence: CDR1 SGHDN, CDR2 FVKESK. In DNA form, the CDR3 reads TGTGCCAGCAGCCAAGAATGGGGGGTTTACAATGAGCAGTTCTTC. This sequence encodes CASSQEWGVYNEQFF.

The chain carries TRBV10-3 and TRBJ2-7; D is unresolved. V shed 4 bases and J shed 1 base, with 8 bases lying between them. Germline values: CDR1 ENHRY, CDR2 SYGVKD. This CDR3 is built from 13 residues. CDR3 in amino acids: CAISVFLSYEQYF. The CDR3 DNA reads TGTGCCATCAGTGTCTTTCTGTCCTACGAGCAGTACTTC.

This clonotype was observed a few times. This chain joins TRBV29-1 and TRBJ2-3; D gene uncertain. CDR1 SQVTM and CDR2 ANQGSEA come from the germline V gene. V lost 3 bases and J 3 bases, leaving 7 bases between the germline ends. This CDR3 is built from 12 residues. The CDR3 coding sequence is TGCAGCGTTGACTTGGTGACAGATACGCAGTATTTT. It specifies CSVDLVTDTQYF.

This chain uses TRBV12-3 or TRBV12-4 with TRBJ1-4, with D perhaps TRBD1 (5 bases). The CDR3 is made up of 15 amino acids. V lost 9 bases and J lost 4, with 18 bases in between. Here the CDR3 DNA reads TGTGCCAGTAGCCCCCGGGACCTCAATAATGAAAAACTGTTTTTT. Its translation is CASSPRDLNNEKLFF.

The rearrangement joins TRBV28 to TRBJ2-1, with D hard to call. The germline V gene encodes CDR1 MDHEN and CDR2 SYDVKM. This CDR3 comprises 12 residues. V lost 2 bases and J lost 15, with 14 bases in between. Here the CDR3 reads CASSLRVDLRFF. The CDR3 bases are TGTGCCAGCAGTTTACGGGTGGATTTAAGGTTCTTC.

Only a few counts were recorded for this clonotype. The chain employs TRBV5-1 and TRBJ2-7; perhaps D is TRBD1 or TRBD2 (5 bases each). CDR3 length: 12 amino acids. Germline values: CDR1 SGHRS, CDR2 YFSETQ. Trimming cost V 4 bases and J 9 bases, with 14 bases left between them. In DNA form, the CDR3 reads TGCGCCAGCAGCAGAGGGGACGGGATGCAGTACTTC. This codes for CASSRGDGMQYF.

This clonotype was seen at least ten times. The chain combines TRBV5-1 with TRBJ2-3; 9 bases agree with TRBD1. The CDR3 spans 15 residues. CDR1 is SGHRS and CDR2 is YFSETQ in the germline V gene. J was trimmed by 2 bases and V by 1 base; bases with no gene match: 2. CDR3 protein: CASSLRTGDTDTQYF. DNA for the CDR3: TGCGCCAGCAGCTTGAGGACAGGGGACACAGATACGCAGTATTTT.

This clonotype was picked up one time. The CDR3 region is CSARVGGPTQYF. CDR3 nucleotide sequence: TGCAGTGCTAGAGTTGGAGGGCCTACGCAGTATTTT. This chain links TRBV20-1 with TRBJ2-3, with D tentatively TRBD2 (6 bases). The ends were cut back, 1 base at V and 8 bases at J, with 10 bases in the middle. This CDR3 region has 12 residues. Germline V lookup: CDR1 DFQATT, CDR2 SNEGSKA (reference sequence).

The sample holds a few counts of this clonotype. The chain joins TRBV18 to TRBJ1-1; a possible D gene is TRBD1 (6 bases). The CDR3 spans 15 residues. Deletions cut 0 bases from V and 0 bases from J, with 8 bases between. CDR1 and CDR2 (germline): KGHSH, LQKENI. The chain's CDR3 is CASSPPSGVNTEAFF. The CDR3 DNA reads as TGTGCCAGCTCACCACCGTCAGGGGTGAACACTGAAGCTTTCTTT.

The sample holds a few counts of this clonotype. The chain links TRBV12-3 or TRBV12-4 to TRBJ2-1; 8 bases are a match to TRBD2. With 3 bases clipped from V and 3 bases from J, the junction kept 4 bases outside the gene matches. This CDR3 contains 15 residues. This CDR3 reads CASSFSLAVYNEQFF. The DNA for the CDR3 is TGTGCCAGCAGTTTCTCACTAGCGGTCTACAATGAGCAGTTCTTC.

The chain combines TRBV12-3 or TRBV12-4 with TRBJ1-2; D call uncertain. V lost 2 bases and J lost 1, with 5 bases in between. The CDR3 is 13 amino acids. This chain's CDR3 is CASSLLHNYGYTF. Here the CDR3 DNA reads TGTGCCAGCAGTTTACTCCATAACTATGGCTACACCTTC.

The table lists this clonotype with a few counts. The CDR3: CASSSNRDEQYF. CDR3 sequence (DNA): TGTGCCAGCAGTTCGAACAGGGACGAGCAGTACTTC. The rearrangement uses TRBV28 and TRBJ2-7; tentatively, D is TRBD1 (6 bases). Trimming took 4 bases from V and 5 from J, leaving 9 bases between them. Germline V CDR1 and CDR2: MDHEN, SYDVKM. This CDR3 spans 12 amino acids.

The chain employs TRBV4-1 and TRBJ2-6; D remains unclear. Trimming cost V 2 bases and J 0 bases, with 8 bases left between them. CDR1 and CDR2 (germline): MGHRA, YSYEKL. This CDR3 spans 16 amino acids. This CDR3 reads CASSQFLDSGANVLTF. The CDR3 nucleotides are TGCGCCAGCAGCCAATTCCTCGACTCTGGGGCCAACGTCCTGACTTTC.

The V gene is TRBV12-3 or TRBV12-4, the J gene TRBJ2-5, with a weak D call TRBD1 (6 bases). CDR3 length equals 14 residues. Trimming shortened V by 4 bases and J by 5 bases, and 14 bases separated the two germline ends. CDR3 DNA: TGTGCCAGCAGTTCTACAGGGACGGGGGAGACCCAGTACTTC. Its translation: CASSSTGTGETQYF.

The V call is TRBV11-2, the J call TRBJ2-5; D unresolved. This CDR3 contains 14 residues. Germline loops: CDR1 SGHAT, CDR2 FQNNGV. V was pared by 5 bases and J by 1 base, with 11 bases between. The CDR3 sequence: CASSRYGFQETQYF. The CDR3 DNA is TGTGCCAGCAGCCGATATGGGTTCCAAGAGACCCAGTACTTC.

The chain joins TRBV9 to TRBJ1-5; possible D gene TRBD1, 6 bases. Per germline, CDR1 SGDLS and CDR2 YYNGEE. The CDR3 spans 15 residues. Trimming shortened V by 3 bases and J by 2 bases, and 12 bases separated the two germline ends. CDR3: CASSGKGGGNQPQHF. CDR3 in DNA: TGTGCCAGCAGCGGAAAAGGGGGTGGCAATCAGCCCCAGCATTTT.

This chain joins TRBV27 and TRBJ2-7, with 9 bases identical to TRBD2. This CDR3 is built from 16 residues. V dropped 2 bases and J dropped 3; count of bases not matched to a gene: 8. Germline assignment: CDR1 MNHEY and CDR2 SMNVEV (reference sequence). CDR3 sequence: CASSLDPGLALYEQYF. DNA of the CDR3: TGTGCCAGCAGTTTAGACCCGGGACTAGCCCTCTACGAGCAGTACTTC.

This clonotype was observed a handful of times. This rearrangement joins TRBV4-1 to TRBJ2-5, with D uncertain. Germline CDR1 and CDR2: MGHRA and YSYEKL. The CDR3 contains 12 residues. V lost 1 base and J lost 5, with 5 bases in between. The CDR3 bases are TGCGCCAGCAGCCAAGCCATGGAGACCCAGTACTTC. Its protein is CASSQAMETQYF.

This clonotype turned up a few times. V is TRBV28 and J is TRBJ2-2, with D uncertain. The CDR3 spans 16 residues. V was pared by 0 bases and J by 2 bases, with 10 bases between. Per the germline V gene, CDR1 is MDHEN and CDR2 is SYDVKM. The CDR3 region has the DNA TGTGCCAGCAGTTTATGGCAGGCCCCCAACACCGGGGAGCTGTTTTTT. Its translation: CASSLWQAPNTGELFF.

The CDR3 coding sequence is TGTGCCAGCAGGGATTACAGGGATGGGGTGGTGTGGACCCAGTACTTC. As protein: CASRDYRDGVVWTQYF. The chain is built from TRBV12-3 or TRBV12-4 and TRBJ2-5; D is possibly TRBD1 (6 bases). The V end was cut by 6 bases, the J end by 7 bases, with 24 bases between. The CDR3 contains 16 residues.

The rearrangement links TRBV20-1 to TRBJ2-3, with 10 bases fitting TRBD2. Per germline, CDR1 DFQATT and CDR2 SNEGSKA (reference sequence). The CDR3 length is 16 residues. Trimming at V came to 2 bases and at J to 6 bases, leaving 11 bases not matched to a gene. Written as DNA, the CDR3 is TGCAGTGCTAGATCTAGCGGGAGTGTGCTAGGGGATACGCAGTATTTT. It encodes CSARSSGSVLGDTQYF.

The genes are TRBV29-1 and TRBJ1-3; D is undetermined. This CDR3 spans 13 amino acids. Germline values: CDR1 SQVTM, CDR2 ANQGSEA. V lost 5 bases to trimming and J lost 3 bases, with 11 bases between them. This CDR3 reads CSVKGVVGNTIYF. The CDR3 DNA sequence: TGCAGCGTTAAAGGAGTGGTTGGAAACACCATATATTTT.

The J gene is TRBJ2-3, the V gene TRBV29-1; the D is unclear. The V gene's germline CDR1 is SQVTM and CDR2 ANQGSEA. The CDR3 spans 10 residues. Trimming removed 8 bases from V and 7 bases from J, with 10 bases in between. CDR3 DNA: TGCAGCATTGTACGGTATACGCAGTATTTT. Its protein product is CSIVRYTQYF.

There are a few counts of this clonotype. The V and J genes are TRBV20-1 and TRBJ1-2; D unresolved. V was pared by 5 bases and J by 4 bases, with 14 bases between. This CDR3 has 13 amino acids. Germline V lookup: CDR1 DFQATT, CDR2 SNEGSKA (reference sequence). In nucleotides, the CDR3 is TGCAGTGCTTTCGAAACGACAAGCTATGGCTACACCTTC. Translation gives CSAFETTSYGYTF.

The CDR3 loop is CATGEGDNEQFF. The CDR3 coding sequence is TGTGCCACAGGAGAGGGGGACAATGAGCAGTTCTTC. The gene calls are TRBV24-1 and TRBJ2-1; D might be TRBD1 (6 bases). Germline-derived CDR1 and CDR2 are KGHDR and SFDVKD. Trimming left V 10 bases short and J 5 bases short, with 11 bases between. The CDR3 runs 12 residues.

Here the CDR3 DNA reads TGTGCCAGCAGTCCCCCGACTAGCTGGAGCTCCTACGAGCAGTACTTC. Its protein is CASSPPTSWSSYEQYF. V gene TRBV12-3 or TRBV12-4 combines with J gene TRBJ2-7, with TRBD2 matching 7 bases. With 5 bases clipped from V and 0 bases from J, the junction kept 10 bases outside the gene matches. The CDR3 length is 16 residues.

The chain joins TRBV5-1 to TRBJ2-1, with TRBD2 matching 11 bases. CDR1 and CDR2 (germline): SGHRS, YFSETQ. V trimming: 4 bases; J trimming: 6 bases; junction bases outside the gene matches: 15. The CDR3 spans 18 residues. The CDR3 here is CASSPPVVAGGPPNEQFF. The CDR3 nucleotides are TGCGCCAGCAGCCCTCCGGTCGTAGCGGGGGGGCCTCCCAATGAGCAGTTCTTC. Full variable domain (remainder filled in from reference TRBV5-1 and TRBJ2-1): KAGVTQTPRYLIKTRGQQVTLSCSPISGHRSVSWYQQTPGQGLQFLFEYFSETQRNKGNFPGRFSGRQFSNSRSEMNVSTLELGDSALYLCASSPPVVAGGPPNEQFFGPGTRLTVL.

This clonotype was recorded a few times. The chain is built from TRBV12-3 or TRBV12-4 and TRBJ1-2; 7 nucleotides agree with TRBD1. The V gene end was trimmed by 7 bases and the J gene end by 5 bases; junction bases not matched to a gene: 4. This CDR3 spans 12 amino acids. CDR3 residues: CASTLTGYGYTF. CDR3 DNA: TGTGCCAGCACCCTGACAGGGTATGGCTACACCTTC.

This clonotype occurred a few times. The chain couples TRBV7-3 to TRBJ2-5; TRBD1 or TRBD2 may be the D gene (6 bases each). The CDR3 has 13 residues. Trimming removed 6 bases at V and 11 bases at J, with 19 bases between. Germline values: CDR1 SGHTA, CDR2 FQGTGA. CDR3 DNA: TGTGCCAGCAGTCCCAAAGGGGGGCGTGAGCAGTACTTC. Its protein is CASSPKGGREQYF.